The 17 T cell receptor beta chains presented below share a single source sample, sequenced in a study of vaccination effects on CD4 cells after COVID-19. This table comes from immunoSEQ multiplex PCR, and its TCRdb copy is limited to in-frame clones, with some not included. The table includes about 43,000 clones, 70% to 80% detected once. No antigen has been identified for these receptors. Before any sequencing was done, the ViraFEST assay used viral peptide pools to expand antigen-specific CD4+ T cells. When around nine days of culture had elapsed, CD4+ T cells were isolated. Vaccine recipients lacked prior SARS-CoV-2 infection and had negative nucleocapsid antibodies. Sample: CD4+ T cells from PBMCs cultured with SARS-CoV-2 spike peptides, taken before COVID-19 vaccination. The source of these receptors is a human donor who received a COVID-19 vaccine.

This chain joins TRBV5-6 and TRBJ2-7; 7 bases are a match to TRBD1. Germline CDR1 reads SGHDT; CDR2 reads YYEEEE. Trimming took 4 bases from V and 2 from J; bases not matched to a gene: 3. This CDR3 has 13 residues. The CDR3 region is CASSDGTAYEQYV. Written as DNA, the CDR3 is TGTGCCAGCAGCGATGGGACAGCCTACGAGCAGTACGTC.

This chain uses TRBV9 with TRBJ1-4; 8 positions agree with TRBD1. The V gene end was trimmed by 2 bases and the J gene end by 5 bases; junction bases not matched to a gene: 5. Germline V gives CDR1 SGDLS, CDR2 YYNGEE. There are 15 residues in the CDR3. CDR3 coding DNA: TGTGCCAGCAGCGTCGACAGGGGCCCGAATGAAAAACTGTTTTTT. This gives the protein CASSVDRGPNEKLFF.

The chain recombines TRBV5-1 with TRBJ2-1; perhaps TRBD2 as D (6 bases). The CDR3 spans 16 residues. V lost 6 bases and J 7 bases, leaving 23 bases between the germline ends. The germline V gene encodes CDR1 SGHRS and CDR2 YFSETQ. Written as DNA, the CDR3 is TGCGCCAGCACCGACGGCGCGGGGCCTCGTAGGAATGAGCAGTTCTTC. Translating gives CASTDGAGPRRNEQFF.

CDR3 residues: CAWSAAGTPQHF. CDR3 sequence (DNA): TGTGCCTGGTCAGCAGCAGGGACGCCCCAGCATTTT. The J gene is TRBJ1-5, the V gene TRBV30, with a tentative D call TRBD1 (5 bases). Trimming pared 5 bases from V and 9 bases from J, leaving 14 bases between. Looked up from germline, CDR1 is GTSNPN and CDR2 is SVGIG (reference sequence). This CDR3 comprises 12 residues.

The chain employs TRBV5-1 and TRBJ1-6, with a weak D call TRBD1 (6 bases). Germline assignment: CDR1 SGHRS and CDR2 YFSETQ. V was trimmed by 1 base and J by 7 bases, leaving 12 bases between them. The CDR3 sequence is 15 residues long. The DNA of the CDR3 is TGCGCCAGCAGCTTGACCGGGGGCTCAAATTCACCCCTCCACTTT. This gives the protein CASSLTGGSNSPLHF.

This chain joins TRBV5-1 and TRBJ2-1; possible D gene TRBD1, 6 bases. CDR1 and CDR2 (germline): SGHRS, YFSETQ. This CDR3 is 17 amino acids long. The V gene lost 4 bases and the J gene lost 1 base, with 18 bases spanning the gap. As DNA, the CDR3 is TGCGCCAGCAGCGATTATCGACAGGTCGCGTCCTACAATGAGCAGTTCTTC. Translating it yields CASSDYRQVASYNEQFF.

The chain couples TRBV10-3 to TRBJ1-1, with a possible D match to TRBD1 (5 bases). This CDR3 is built from 13 residues. V was clipped by 8 bases and J by 5 bases, with 15 bases between them. Per the germline V gene, CDR1 is ENHRY and CDR2 is SYGVKD. DNA of the CDR3: TGTGCCATCGGAAGGGGATTAGAGACTGAAGCTTTCTTT. It encodes CAIGRGLETEAFF.

The chain employs TRBV5-1 and TRBJ1-2; 8 bases map to TRBD1. CDR1 and CDR2 from the germline V gene are SGHRS and YFSETQ. V shed 0 bases and J 7 bases; nucleotides not matched to a gene: 17. This CDR3 is 18 amino acids long. The chain's CDR3 is CASSLGFSSGQGISGYTF. The CDR3, as DNA: TGCGCCAGCAGCTTGGGTTTTAGCAGTGGACAGGGAATTAGTGGCTACACCTTC.

The chain carries TRBV2 and TRBJ2-1; no reliable D call. Trimming left V 3 bases short and J 8 bases short, with 2 bases between. Germline CDR1 SNHLY, CDR2 FYNNEI. This CDR3 has 10 amino acids. CDR3 coding DNA: TGTGCCAGCAGTGACTATGAGCAGTTCTTC. Protein: CASSDYEQFF.

The rearrangement uses TRBV28 and TRBJ1-2, with D unresolved. The CDR3 sequence is 13 residues long. CDR1 is MDHEN and CDR2 is SYDVKM in the germline V gene. Trimming shortened V by 6 bases and J by 4 bases, and 12 bases separated the two germline ends. The CDR3 bases are TGTGCCAGCAGCCTCCTTCATACCTATGGCTACACCTTC. It encodes CASSLLHTYGYTF.

J is TRBJ1-2 and V is TRBV30, with 9 bases fitting TRBD1. The trim removed 3 bases at V and 7 bases at J, leaving 12 bases unmatched. The CDR3 covers 15 residues. Germline V lookup: CDR1 GTSNPN, CDR2 SVGIG (reference sequence). CDR3 loop: CAWSAGTGWFSGYTF. In DNA, the CDR3 is TGTGCCTGGAGCGCCGGGACAGGGTGGTTCTCTGGCTACACCTTC.

The chain is built from TRBV2 and TRBJ2-7; TRBD1 aligns across 9 bases. The germline V gene has CDR1 SNHLY and CDR2 FYNNEI. The CDR3 is 16 residues long. J gave up 7 bases and V 4 bases, and 14 bases lay outside the gene matches. The CDR3 nucleotides are TGTGCCAGCAGTGGGAGAGGGGTAACAGGGGGCCGAGAGCAGTACGTC. Its translation: CASSGRGVTGGREQYV.

This rearrangement joins TRBV15 to TRBJ1-1, with a weak D call TRBD1 (5 bases). This CDR3 is built from 14 residues. Germline V gene lookup returns CDR1 LNHNV and CDR2 YYDKDF (reference sequence). The V gene lost 1 base and the J gene lost 3 bases, with 9 bases spanning the gap. The CDR3 DNA follows: TGTGCCACCAGCAGAGGGGTAGGGGACACTGAAGCTTTCTTT. Its translation: CATSRGVGDTEAFF. Supplemented by reference TRBV15 and TRBJ1-1, the full variable domain reads DAMVIQNPRYQVTQFGKPVTLSCSQTLNHNVMYWYQQKSSQAPKLLFHYYDKDFNNEADTPDNFQSRRPNTSFCFLDIRSPGLGDTAMYLCATSRGVGDTEAFFGQGTRLTVV.

This clone was found a few times. J is TRBJ2-7 and V is TRBV5-1, with 10 bases lining up with TRBD1. The V and J ends lost 3 bases and 6 bases, in that order; junction bases with no gene match: 3. The CDR3 length is 13 residues. Germline-derived CDR1 and CDR2 are SGHRS and YFSETQ. The CDR3 DNA follows: TGCGCCAGCAGCTCGACAGGGGGCTCCGAGCAGTACGTC. This sequence encodes CASSSTGGSEQYV.

This sequence joins TRBV18 and TRBJ1-2; possibly TRBD1 for D (6 bases). This CDR3 comprises 13 residues. Germline V gene data show CDR1 as KGHSH and CDR2 as LQKENI. Between the trimmed V and J ends, which lost 5 bases and 3 bases, there was a span of 10 bases. CDR3 residues: CASSEGGDYGYTF. The CDR3 bases are TGTGCCAGCTCAGAGGGGGGCGACTATGGCTACACCTTC.

This clone appeared a few times. The chain joins TRBV6-5 to TRBJ1-3, with no clear D. Germline V CDR1 and CDR2: MNHEY, SVGAGI. Trimming stripped 6 bases from V and 0 bases from J, with 12 bases between. The CDR3 covers 15 residues. CDR3 DNA sequence: TGTGCCAGCAGCCGCGGGTGGGGCTCTGGAAACACCATATATTTT. It codes for CASSRGWGSGNTIYF.

The genes are TRBV9 and TRBJ2-3; unclear D gene. Trimming removed 0 bases from V and 6 bases from J, with 14 bases in between. Per germline, CDR1 SGDLS and CDR2 YYNGEE. The length of the CDR3 is 15 residues. The CDR3 bases are TGTGCCAGCAGCGTAGGTGGCTCTGCTTGGGATACGCAGTATTTT. Amino acid sequence: CASSVGGSAWDTQYF.